This TCR beta chain is from a study of blood T cells in healthy people across ages. Ranging in age from about 6 to 100, the donors were healthy Caucasian individuals from Russia. The J segment lost 1 base and the V segment lost 0 bases, leaving 6 bases of the junction unmatched. In germline, CDR1 is MNHEY, CDR2 SVGEGT. CDR3 length equals 18 residues. The second PCR ran about 6 to 11 cycles with a sample-barcoded 5' primer and J-beta primers. One entry per CDR3 protein results from TCRdb running MiXCR on the 5' RACE reads. Of 650,000 to 800,000 distinct CDR3 sequences in the sample, approximately 44% were seen once.

The J gene is TRBJ2-4, the V gene TRBV6-2 or TRBV6-3, with 10 bases that match TRBD1. The receptor's source is a man in his fifties or sixties in good health. Sequencing was performed on blood. DNA of the CDR3: TGTGCCAGCAGTTACTCAATTCGGACAGGGGGGGCCAAAAACATTCAGTACTTC. It is translated as CASSYSIRTGGAKNIQYF.